The clone carrying this T cell receptor (beta chain) was recorded a few times. This entry is derived from a study of regulatory and conventional T cells in RAG deficiency. Assay: immunoSEQ multiplex PCR; the TCRdb copy retains only in-frame clones and omits some. The table includes roughly 32,000 clones, over 75% detected once. V lost 4 bases and J lost 2, with 9 bases in between. Germline V gives CDR1 LNHDA, CDR2 SQIVND (reference sequence). CDR3 length: 13 amino acids. These data also formed part of another study, on regulatory T cells. That work states: The PCR used 52 TRBV and 13 TRBJ primers.

The V and J genes are TRBV19 and TRBJ2-7; possibly TRBD1 for D (5 bases). This receptor was obtained from a human donor in good health. Sequencing was carried out using CD8+ T cells sorted from blood. CDR3 DNA: TGTGCCAGTAGTAATGGGGCGGCCTACGAGCAGTACTTC. Translated: CASSNGAAYEQYF.